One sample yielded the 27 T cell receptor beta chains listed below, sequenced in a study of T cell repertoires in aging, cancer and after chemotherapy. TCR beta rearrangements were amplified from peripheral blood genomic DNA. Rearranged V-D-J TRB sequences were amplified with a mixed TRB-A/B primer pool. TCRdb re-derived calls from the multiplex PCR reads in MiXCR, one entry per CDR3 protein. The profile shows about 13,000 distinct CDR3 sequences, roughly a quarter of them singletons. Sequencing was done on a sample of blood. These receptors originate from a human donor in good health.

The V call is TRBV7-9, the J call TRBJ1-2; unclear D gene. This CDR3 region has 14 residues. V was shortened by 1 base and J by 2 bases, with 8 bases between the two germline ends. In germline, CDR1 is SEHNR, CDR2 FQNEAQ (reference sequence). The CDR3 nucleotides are TGTGCCAGCAGCTTAGGAAGAGGGAACTATGGCTACACCTTC. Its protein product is CASSLGRGNYGYTF.

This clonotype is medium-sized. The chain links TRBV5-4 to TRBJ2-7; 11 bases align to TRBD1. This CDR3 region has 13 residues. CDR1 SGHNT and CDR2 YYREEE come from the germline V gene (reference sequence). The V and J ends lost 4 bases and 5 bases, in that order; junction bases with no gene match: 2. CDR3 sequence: CASSRGQGDEQYV. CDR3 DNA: TGTGCCAGCAGCAGGGGACAGGGGGACGAGCAGTACGTC.

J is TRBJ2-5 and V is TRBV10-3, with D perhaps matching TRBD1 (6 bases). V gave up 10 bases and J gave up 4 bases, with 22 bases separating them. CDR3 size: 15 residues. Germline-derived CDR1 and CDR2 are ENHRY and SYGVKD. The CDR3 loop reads CATRGTGPSLETQYF. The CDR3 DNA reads TGTGCCACCAGAGGAACAGGGCCTAGTTTAGAGACCCAGTACTTC.

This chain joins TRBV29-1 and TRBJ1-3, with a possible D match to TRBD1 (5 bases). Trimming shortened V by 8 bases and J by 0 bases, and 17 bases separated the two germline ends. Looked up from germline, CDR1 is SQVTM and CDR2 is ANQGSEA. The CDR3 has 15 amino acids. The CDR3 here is CSFHGDRYSGNTIYF. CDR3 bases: TGCAGCTTTCATGGGGACCGGTACTCTGGAAACACCATATATTTT.

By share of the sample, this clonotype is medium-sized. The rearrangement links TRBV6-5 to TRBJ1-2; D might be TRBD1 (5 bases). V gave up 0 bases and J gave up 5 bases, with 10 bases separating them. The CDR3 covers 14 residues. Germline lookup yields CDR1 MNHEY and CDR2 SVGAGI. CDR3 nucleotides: TGTGCCAGCAGTTACTCGGGACTCTCTTATGGCTACACCTTC. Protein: CASSYSGLSYGYTF.

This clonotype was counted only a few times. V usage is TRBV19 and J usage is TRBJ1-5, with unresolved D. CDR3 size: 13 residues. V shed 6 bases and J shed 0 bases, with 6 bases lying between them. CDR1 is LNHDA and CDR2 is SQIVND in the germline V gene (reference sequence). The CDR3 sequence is CASSVFSNQPQHF. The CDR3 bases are TGTGCCAGTAGCGTGTTTAGCAATCAGCCCCAGCATTTT. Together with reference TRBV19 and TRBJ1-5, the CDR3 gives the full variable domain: DGGITQSPKYLFRKEGQNVTLSCEQNLNHDAMYWYRQDPGQGLRLIYYSQIVNDFQKGDIAEGYSVSREKKESFPLTVTSAQKNPTAFYLCASSVFSNQPQHFGDGTRLSIL.

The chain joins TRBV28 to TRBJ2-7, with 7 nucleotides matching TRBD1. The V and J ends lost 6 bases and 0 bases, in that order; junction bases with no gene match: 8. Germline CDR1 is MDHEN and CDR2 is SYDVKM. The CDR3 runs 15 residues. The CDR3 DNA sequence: TGTGCCAGCAGACGGGACAGCCCGAGCTCCTACGAGCAGTACGTC. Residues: CASRRDSPSSYEQYV.

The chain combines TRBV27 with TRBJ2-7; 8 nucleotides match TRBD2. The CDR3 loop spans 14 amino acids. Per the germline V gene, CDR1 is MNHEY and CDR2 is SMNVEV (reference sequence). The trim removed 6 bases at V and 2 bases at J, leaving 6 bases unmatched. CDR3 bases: TGTGCCAGCAGCCCCGGGGGGGCGACCTACGAGCAGTACGTC. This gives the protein CASSPGGATYEQYV.

The CDR3 DNA follows: TGCGCCAGCAGCTCGATTTCGACAGGACCCTACGAGCAGTACTTC. This codes for CASSSISTGPYEQYF. The chain is built from TRBV5-1 and TRBJ2-7; maybe TRBD1 (6 bases). The CDR3 length is 15 residues. Germline V gene data show CDR1 as SGHRS and CDR2 as YFSETQ. With 3 bases removed from V and 2 bases from J, the gap between germline ends came to 15 bases. Based on the CDR3 plus reference TRBV5-1 and TRBJ2-7, the full variable domain is KAGVTQTPRYLIKTRGQQVTLSCSPISGHRSVSWYQQTPGQGLQFLFEYFSETQRNKGNFPGRFSGRQFSNSRSEMNVSTLELGDSALYLCASSSISTGPYEQYFGPGTRLTVT.

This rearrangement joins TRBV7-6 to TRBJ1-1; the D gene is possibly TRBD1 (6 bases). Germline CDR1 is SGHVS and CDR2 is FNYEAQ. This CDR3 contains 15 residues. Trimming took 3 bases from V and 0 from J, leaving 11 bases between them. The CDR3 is CASSLGGLLNTEAFF. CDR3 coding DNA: TGTGCCAGCAGCTTGGGGGGCCTTTTGAACACTGAAGCTTTCTTT.

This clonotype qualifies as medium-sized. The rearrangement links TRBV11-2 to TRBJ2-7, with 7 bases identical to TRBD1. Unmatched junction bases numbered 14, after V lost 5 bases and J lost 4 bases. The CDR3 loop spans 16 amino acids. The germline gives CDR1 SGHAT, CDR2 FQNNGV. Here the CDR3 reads CASSTHPATGWYEQYF. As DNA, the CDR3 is TGTGCCAGCAGCACCCACCCCGCGACAGGGTGGTACGAGCAGTACTTC.

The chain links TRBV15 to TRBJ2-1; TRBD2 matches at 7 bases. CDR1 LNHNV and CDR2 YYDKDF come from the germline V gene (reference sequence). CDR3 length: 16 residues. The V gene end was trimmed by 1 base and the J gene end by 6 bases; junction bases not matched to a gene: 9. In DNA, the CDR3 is TGTGCCACCAGCAGAGTGAAGCGGGGTTACCCCAATGAGCAGTTCTTC. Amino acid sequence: CATSRVKRGYPNEQFF.

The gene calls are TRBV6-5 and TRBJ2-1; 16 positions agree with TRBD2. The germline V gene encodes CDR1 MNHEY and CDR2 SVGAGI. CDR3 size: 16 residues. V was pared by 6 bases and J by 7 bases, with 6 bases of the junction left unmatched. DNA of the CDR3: TGTGCCAGCAGCTGGGGACTAGCGGGGGGGCAGAATGAGCAGTTCTTC. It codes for CASSWGLAGGQNEQFF.

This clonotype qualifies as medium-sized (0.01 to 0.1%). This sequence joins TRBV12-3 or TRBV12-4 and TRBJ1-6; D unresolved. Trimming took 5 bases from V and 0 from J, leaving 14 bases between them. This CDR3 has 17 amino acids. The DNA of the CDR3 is TGTGCCAGCAGTGGGCCCACACACAGCTCCTATAATTCACCCCTCCACTTT. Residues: CASSGPTHSSYNSPLHF.

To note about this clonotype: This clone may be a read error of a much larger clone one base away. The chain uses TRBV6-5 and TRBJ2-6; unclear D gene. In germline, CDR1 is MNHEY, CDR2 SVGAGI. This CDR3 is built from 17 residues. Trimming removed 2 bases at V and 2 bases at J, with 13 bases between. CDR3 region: CASSYGVSRPGANVLTF. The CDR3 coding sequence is TGTGCCAGCAGTTACGGGGTCTCCCGTCCTGGGGCCAACGTCCTGACTTTC.

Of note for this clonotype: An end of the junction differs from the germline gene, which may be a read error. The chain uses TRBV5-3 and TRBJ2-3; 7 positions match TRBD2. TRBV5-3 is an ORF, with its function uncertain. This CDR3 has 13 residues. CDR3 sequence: CASSLGGVDTQYF. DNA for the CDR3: TGCGCCAGCAGCTTGGGAGGGGTAGATACGCAGTATTTT.

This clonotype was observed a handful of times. CDR3 coding DNA: TGTGCCAGCAGGGGCGGGACCACTAAGGGGGAGCAGTACGTC. Its translation is CASRGGTTKGEQYV. The V and J genes are TRBV6-2 or TRBV6-3 and TRBJ2-7, with D tentatively TRBD2 (6 bases). The V gene lost 6 bases and the J gene lost 7 bases, with 19 bases spanning the gap. Germline V gives CDR1 MNHEY, CDR2 SVGEGT. CDR3 length: 14 amino acids.

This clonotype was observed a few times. The CDR3 spells CAISDRLNQPQHF. CDR3 DNA sequence: TGTGCCATCAGTGACAGACTCAATCAGCCCCAGCATTTT. The chain uses TRBV10-3 and TRBJ1-5, with no clear D. Germline values: CDR1 ENHRY, CDR2 SYGVKD. The CDR3 is made up of 13 amino acids. V lost 3 bases to trimming and J lost 3 bases, with 6 bases between them.

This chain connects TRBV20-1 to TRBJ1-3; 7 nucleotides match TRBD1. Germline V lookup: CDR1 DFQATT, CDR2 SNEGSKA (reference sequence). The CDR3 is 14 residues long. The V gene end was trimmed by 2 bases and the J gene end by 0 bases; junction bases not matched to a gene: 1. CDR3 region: CSARQGGSGNTIYF. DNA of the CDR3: TGCAGTGCTAGACAGGGGGGCTCTGGAAACACCATATATTTT.

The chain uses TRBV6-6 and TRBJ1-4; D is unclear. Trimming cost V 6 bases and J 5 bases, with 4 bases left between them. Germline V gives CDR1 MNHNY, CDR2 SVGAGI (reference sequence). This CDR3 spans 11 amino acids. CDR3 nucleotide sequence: TGTGCCAGCAGGGCGAATGAAAAACTGTTTTTT. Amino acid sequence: CASRANEKLFF.

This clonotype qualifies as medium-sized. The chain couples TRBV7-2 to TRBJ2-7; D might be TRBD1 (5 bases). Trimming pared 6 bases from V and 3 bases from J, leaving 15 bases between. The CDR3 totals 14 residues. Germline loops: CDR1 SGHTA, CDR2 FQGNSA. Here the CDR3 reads CASSLSLQDYEQYF. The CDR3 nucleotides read TGTGCCAGCAGTCTTAGCTTACAGGACTACGAGCAGTACTTC. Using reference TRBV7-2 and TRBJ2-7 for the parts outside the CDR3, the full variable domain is GAGVSQSPSNKVTEKGKDVELRCDPISGHTALYWYRQSLGQGLEFLIYFQGNSAPDKSGLPSDRFSAERTGGSVSTLTIQRTQQEDSAVYLCASSLSLQDYEQYFGPGTRLTVT.

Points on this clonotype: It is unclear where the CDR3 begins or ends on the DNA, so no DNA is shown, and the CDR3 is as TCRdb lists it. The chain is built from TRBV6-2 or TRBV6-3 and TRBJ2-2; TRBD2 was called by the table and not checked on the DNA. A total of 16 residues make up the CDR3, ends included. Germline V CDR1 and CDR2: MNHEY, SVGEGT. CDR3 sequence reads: CASILDGGGAYGELFF.

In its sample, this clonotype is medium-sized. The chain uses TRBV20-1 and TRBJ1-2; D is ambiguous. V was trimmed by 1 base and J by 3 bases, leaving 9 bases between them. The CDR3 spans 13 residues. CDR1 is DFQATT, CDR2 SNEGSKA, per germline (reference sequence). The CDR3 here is CSARVSRHYGYTF. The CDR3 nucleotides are TGCAGTGCTAGAGTCTCCAGGCACTATGGCTACACCTTC.

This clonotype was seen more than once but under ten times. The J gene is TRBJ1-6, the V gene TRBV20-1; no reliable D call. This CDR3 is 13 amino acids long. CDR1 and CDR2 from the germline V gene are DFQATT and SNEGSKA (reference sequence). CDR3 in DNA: TGCAGCGTACAAACTGGAGGGATTTCTCCCCTCCACTTT. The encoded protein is CSVQTGGISPLHF.

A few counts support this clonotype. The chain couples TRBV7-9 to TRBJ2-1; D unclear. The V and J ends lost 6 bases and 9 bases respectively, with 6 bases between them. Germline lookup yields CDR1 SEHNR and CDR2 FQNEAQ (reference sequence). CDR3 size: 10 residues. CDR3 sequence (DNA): TGTGCCAGCAGGGGTGTTGAGCAGTTCTTC. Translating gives CASRGVEQFF.

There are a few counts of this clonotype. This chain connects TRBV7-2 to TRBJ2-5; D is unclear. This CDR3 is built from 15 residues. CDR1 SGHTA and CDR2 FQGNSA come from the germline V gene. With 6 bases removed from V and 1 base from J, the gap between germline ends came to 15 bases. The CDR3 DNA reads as TGTGCCAGCAGGGTGGTCAAACAGCTCCAAGAGACCCAGTACTTC. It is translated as CASRVVKQLQETQYF.

The CDR3 DNA reads TGTGCCAGCAGCTCAGGGGGGGGGGACGGTTCGAACACTGAAGCTTTCTTT. Its protein product is CASSSGGGDGSNTEAFF. This chain links TRBV28 with TRBJ1-1; TRBD1 matches 7 bases. V shed 6 bases, J shed 1 base, and the junction held 14 bases outside the gene matches. This CDR3 has 17 amino acids. Germline-derived CDR1 and CDR2 are MDHEN and SYDVKM.